The rows below give T cell receptor beta chains drawn from one sample of a study of T cell changes during pregnancy in multiple sclerosis. The assay was immunoSEQ multiplex PCR, and TCRdb's table has in-frame clones only and misses some. Found here are 55,000 to 70,000 clones, around 90% of them singletons; the top ten hold almost 0.3%. The material was CD4+ T cells from peripheral blood mononuclear cells, obtained after pregnancy. Receptors originate from a female donor with multiple sclerosis, enrolled in a pregnancy study. Each CDR3 is given with its conserved first and last residue. A D gene is named only where the DNA matches it firmly. Expanded clones get a size class; other rows say once, few or many, or leave the size out.

TGTGCCACCCAAACACCACTGGGACTAGCGGGAGAAGAGACCCAGTACTTC,CATQTPLGLAGEETQYF,-,TRBV28,TRBJ2-5,TRBD2
TGTGCCAGTAGTTTGGGACTTCTCTATGGCTACACCTTC,CASSLGLLYGYTF,once,TRBV19,TRBJ1-2,-
TGCGCCAGCACTGAGGATCTCACCCCGAGCGGCACCGGGGAGCTGTTTTTT,CASTEDLTPSGTGELFF,-,TRBV10-1,TRBJ2-2,-
TGTGCCAGCTCACCTCGGGTAGCTCGAGAGACCCAGTACTTC,CASSPRVARETQYF,-,TRBV18,TRBJ2-5,-
TGTGCCAGCAGTGGGGCCCACAATGAGCAGTTCTTC,CASSGAHNEQFF,-,TRBV6-6,TRBJ2-1,-
TGTGCCAGCACCCGGGACACATACTCCTACGAGCAGTACTTC,CASTRDTYSYEQYF,-,TRBV6-6,TRBJ2-7,-
TGTGCCTGGATGGGACAGTCGAACACTGAAGCTTTCTTT,CAWMGQSNTEAFF,few,TRBV30,TRBJ1-1,TRBD1
TGTGCCAGCAGTGAAGCGGCTAGGCGCGGCGCTTTCTTT,CASSEAARRGAFF,-,TRBV2,TRBJ1-1,-
TGTGCCAGCAGAAACGGTCCCTACGAGCAGTACTTC,CASRNGPYEQYF,once,TRBV28,TRBJ2-7,-
TGCGCCAGCAGCCCCCCGAGGCCCTTATTAGGACTAGCGGGAGTGAACACCGGGGAGCTGTTTTTT,CASSPPRPLLGLAGVNTGELFF,-,TRBV5-1,TRBJ2-2,TRBD2
TGTGCCAGCAGAGGACAGGGGGCTCAGCCCCAGCATTTT,CASRGQGAQPQHF,-,TRBV2,TRBJ1-5,TRBD1
TGTGCCAGCTCACCCTCGTCCCCGGAGGTCTACGAGCAGTACTTC,CASSPSSPEVYEQYF,-,TRBV18,TRBJ2-7,-
TGTGCCAGCAGCGGCGACAGGGTCGGCAATGAGCAGTTCTTC,CASSGDRVGNEQFF,-,TRBV13,TRBJ2-1,TRBD1
TGTGCCACCAGCAGAGATCGGGGGTGGGGTGAGCAGTTCTTC,CATSRDRGWGEQFF,-,TRBV15,TRBJ2-1,-
TGTGCCACCGTGATCACTAGCGGGAGCGATGAGCAGTTCTTC,CATVITSGSDEQFF,-,TRBV28,TRBJ2-1,TRBD2
TGTGCCAGCAGCTTAGAACAGCAAGAGACCCAGTACTTC,CASSLEQQETQYF,-,TRBV7-2,TRBJ2-5,-
TGTGCCATCAGACCGGGACTAGCGCCCTACGAGCAGTACTTC,CAIRPGLAPYEQYF,-,TRBV10-3,TRBJ2-7,TRBD2
TGCGCCAGCAGCCAAGTCAGTATGGTGAGGGGAGGAGACACTGAAGCTTTCTTT,CASSQVSMVRGGDTEAFF,few,TRBV4-1,TRBJ1-1,-
TGTGCCAGTAGTATGTCGGGGGGGGATACGCAGTATTTT,CASSMSGGDTQYF,-,TRBV19,TRBJ2-3,TRBD2
TGTGCCAGCAGCCCTATTGGACAGGCGAACACTGAAGCTTTCTTT,CASSPIGQANTEAFF,-,TRBV7-6,TRBJ1-1,TRBD1
TGTGCCAGCAGAGGGGCCCAGCGTAGGGGTGAGCAGTTCTTC,CASRGAQRRGEQFF,-,TRBV2,TRBJ2-1,-
TGTGCCAGCAGCTTATATGACAGGGAGGAGACCCAGTACTTC,CASSLYDREETQYF,-,TRBV7-9,TRBJ2-5,TRBD1